The 5 T cell receptor beta chains below were found in one sample sequenced in a study of blood T cells in healthy people across ages (dated by TCRdb to the mid-2010s). The receptor library was made with 5' RACE. The listed sequencing device is Illumina HiSeq 2500. The second PCR ran for about 6 to 12 cycles and used a J-beta primer mix along with a sample-barcoded 5' primer. TCRdb reprocessing: public reads trimmed at Q25 with fastp, clones called with MiXCR, in-frame beta chains kept. Every CDR3 protein is listed once, alongside the most common genes and DNA of its rows. This sample is represented by 1.5 million to 2 million distinct CDR3 sequences; about 50% of them were singletons. The leading ten clones occupy around 2.1% of the sample. Sequencing used blood. These receptors all come from a middle-aged woman in good health.

The chain has TRBV24-1 and TRBJ2-1; 10 nucleotides agree with TRBD2. The CDR3 length is 13 residues. Looked up from germline, CDR1 is KGHDR and CDR2 is SFDVKD. J lost 10 bases, V lost 7 bases, and 6 bases had no gene match. DNA of the CDR3: TGTGCCACCAGGGGCGGAGCGGGAGGGGAGCAGTTCTTC. Translation gives CATRGGAGGEQFF.

This clonotype turned up a few times. This chain links TRBV11-2 with TRBJ2-7, with D possibly matching TRBD2 (7 bases). The germline V and J ends were trimmed by 2 bases and 3 bases, with 14 bases remaining between them. The germline gives CDR1 SGHAT, CDR2 FQNNGV. This CDR3 contains 15 residues. The CDR3 region is CASSLWGGGHYEQYF. CDR3 in DNA: TGTGCCAGCAGCTTATGGGGCGGGGGCCACTACGAGCAGTACTTC.

The V gene is TRBV28, the J gene TRBJ1-5, with 9 nucleotides matching TRBD1. The germline gives CDR1 MDHEN, CDR2 SYDVKM. The CDR3 runs 16 residues. The V and J ends lost 6 bases and 2 bases, in that order; junction bases with no gene match: 8. The CDR3, as DNA: TGTGCCAGCAGCCTGAGGGGGACAGGGCGCAATCAGCCCCAGCATTTT. As protein: CASSLRGTGRNQPQHF. Based on the CDR3 plus reference TRBV28 and TRBJ1-5, the full variable domain is DVKVTQSSRYLVKRTGEKVFLECVQDMDHENMFWYRQDPGLGLRLIYFSYDVKMKEKGDIPEGYSVSREKKERFSLILESASTNQTSMYLCASSLRGTGRNQPQHFGDGTRLSIL.

The chain joins TRBV20-1 to TRBJ1-1, with 9 bases identical to TRBD1. Germline values: CDR1 DFQATT, CDR2 SNEGSKA (reference sequence). J was trimmed by 0 bases and V by 1 base; bases with no gene match: 9. This CDR3 contains 17 residues. The CDR3 here is CSARGRGGTGMNTEAFF. The DNA of the CDR3 is TGCAGTGCTAGAGGTCGAGGGGGGACAGGGATGAACACTGAAGCTTTCTTT.

The CDR3 protein is CASSGTGTPYGYTF. The CDR3 nucleotides read TGTGCCAGCAGCGGGACCGGGACACCCTATGGCTACACCTTC. The chain uses TRBV2 and TRBJ1-2, with a possible D match to TRBD1 (6 bases). Trimming left V 6 bases short and J 4 bases short, with 15 bases between. Germline V CDR1 and CDR2: SNHLY, FYNNEI. CDR3 length: 14 amino acids.